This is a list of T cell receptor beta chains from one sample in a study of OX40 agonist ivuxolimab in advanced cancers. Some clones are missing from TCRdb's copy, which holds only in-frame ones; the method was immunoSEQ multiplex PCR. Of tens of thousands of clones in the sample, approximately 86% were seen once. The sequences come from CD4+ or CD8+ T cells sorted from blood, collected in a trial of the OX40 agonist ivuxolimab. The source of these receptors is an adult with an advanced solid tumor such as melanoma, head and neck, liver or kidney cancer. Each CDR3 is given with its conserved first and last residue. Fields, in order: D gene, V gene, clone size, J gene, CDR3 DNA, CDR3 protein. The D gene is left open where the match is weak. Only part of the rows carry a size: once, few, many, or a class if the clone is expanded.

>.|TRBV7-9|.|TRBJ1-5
TGTGCCAGCAGCTTAGGGGCAGGTAATCAGCCCCAGCATTTT
CASSLGAGNQPQHF
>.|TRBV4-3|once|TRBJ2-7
TGCGCCAGCAGCCAAGACACGGGGAGCTCCTACGAGCAGTACTTC
CASSQDTGSSYEQYF
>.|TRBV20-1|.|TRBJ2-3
TGCAGTGCTAGAACGTCAGATACGCAGTATTTT
CSARTSDTQYF
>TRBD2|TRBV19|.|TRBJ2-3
TGTGCCAGTAGTCCCCAAGCGGGGGCCACAGATACGCAGTATTTT
CASSPQAGATDTQYF
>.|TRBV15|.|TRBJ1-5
TGTGCCACCAGCAGCCGGTTAGGCAATCAGCCCCAGCATTTT
CATSSRLGNQPQHF
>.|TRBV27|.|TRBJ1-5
TGTGCCAGCAGTTTCCAGGGCTGGAATCAGCCCCAGCATTTT
CASSFQGWNQPQHF
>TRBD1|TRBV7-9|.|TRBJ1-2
TGTGCCAGCAGCTTAGGAGGACAGGGATATGGCTACACCTTC
CASSLGGQGYGYTF
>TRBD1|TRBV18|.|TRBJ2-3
TGTGCCAGCTCCCACCGGGACAGCGACACAGATACGCAGTATTTT
CASSHRDSDTDTQYF
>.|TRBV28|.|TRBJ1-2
TGTGCCAGCAGGCCGATGGGAGGAGGTTGGGATGGCTACACCTTC
CASRPMGGGWDGYTF
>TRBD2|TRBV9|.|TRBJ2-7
TGTGCCAGCAGCCCCCGGACTAGCTCATACTACGAGCAGTACTTC
CASSPRTSSYYEQYF
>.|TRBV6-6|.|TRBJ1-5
TGTGCCAGCAGTTCCGGGGTTTCTCAGCCCCAGCATTTT
CASSSGVSQPQHF
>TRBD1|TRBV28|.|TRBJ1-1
TGTGCCAGCACCCCAGGGGGGGCGCATAACACTGAAGCTTTCTTT
CASTPGGAHNTEAFF
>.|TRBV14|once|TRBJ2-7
TGTGCCAGCAGAATCAGGGGCGGCTACGAGCAGTACTTC
CASRIRGGYEQYF
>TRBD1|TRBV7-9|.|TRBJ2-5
TGTGCCAGCAGCCTACCAAGGGACAGGTCATCCCCGGAGACCCAGTACTTC
CASSLPRDRSSPETQYF
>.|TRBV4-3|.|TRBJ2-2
TGCGCCAGCAGCCGACAGGAAGACGGGGAGCTGTTTTTT
CASSRQEDGELFF
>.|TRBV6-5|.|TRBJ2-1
TGTGCGGTGGGACCGGGCAATGAGCAGTTCTTC
CAVGPGNEQFF
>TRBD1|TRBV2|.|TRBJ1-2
TGTTCTTTTGGGGCTTGGACAGGAACTAACTATGGCTACACCTTC
CSFGAWTGTNYGYTF
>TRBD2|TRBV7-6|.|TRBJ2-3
TGTGCCAGCAGCTTAGAGGGTAGCGGGAGCACAGATACGCAGTATTTT
CASSLEGSGSTDTQYF
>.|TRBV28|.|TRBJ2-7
TGTGCCAGCAGTTGGGGAGGGTGGGGGGCCGACTCCTACGAGCAGTACTTC
CASSWGGWGADSYEQYF
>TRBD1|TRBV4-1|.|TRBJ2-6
TGCGCCAGCGGGACAGTTGGGGCCAACGTCCTGACTTTC
CASGTVGANVLTF
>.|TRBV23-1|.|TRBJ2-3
TGCGCCAGCAGTCACCCAGATACGCAGTATTTT
CASSHPDTQYF
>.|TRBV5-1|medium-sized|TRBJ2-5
TGCGCCAGCAGCTTGGCGGACAGCAGGAGAGAGACCCAGTACTTC
CASSLADSRRETQYF
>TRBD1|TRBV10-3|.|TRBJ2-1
TGTGCCATCAGCGACAGGGAGCTTGAGCAGTTCTTC
CAISDRELEQFF
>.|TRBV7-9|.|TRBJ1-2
TGTGCCAGCAGCTTATTGGAGGGGTATGGCTATGGCTACACCTTC
CASSLLEGYGYGYTF
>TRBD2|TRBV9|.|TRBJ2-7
TGTGCCAGCAGCGTTAGCGGGGGGTTAGACGAGCAGTACTTC
CASSVSGGLDEQYF
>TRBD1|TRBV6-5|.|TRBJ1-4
TGTGCCAGCAGTTACCAGGGGGCCGATGAAAAACTGTTTTTT
CASSYQGADEKLFF
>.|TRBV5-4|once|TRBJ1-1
TGTGCCAGCCAGGACATATCCTACACTGAAGCTTTCTTT
CASQDISYTEAFF
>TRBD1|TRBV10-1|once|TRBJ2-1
TGCGCCAGCAGGAGAGGGACAGGGCTATTTCAAGATTACAATGAGCAGTTCTTC
CASRRGTGLFQDYNEQFF
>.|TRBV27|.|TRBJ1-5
TGTGCCAGCAGCACGGGTAATCAGCCCCAGCATTTT
CASSTGNQPQHF
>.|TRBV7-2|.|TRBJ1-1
TGTGCCAGCAGCTATAACCCCCCGGCCCCTGGCACTGAAGCTTTCTTT
CASSYNPPAPGTEAFF
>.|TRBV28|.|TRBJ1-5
TGTGCCAGCAGTTTGGACGGGGGGAGCAATCAGCCCCAGCATTTT
CASSLDGGSNQPQHF
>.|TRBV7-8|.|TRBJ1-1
TGTGCCAGCAGCTTATTACGTTCTGGGGCAAACACTGAAGCTTTCTTT
CASSLLRSGANTEAFF
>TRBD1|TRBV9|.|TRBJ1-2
TGTGCCAGCAGCGGTTGGACAGGGCGCGCGGGGGGCTACACCTTC
CASSGWTGRAGGYTF
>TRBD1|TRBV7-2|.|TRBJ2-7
TGTGCCAGCAGCTTAGACCCCTCGACAGGGTTGGAGCAGTACTTC
CASSLDPSTGLEQYF
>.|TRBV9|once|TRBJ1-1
TGTGCCAGCAGCGTAGTCCTTGGAGATCCGATGAACACTGAAGCTTTCTTT
CASSVVLGDPMNTEAFF
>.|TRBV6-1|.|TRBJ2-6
TGTGCCAGCAGTGAGGCAGGCTCAGACGTCCTGACTTTC
CASSEAGSDVLTF
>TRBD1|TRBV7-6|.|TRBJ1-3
TGTGCCAGCAGTGGTCCGGGACAGGGAATCCATCCGGGGAGTGGAAACACCATATATTTT
CASSGPGQGIHPGSGNTIYF
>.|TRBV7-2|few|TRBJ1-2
TGTGCCAGCAACCTTTATGGGGGGGACTATGGCTACACCTTC
CASNLYGGDYGYTF
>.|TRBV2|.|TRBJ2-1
TGTGCCAGCAGGGAAATAGCCACGTCCTACAATGAGCAGTTCTTC
CASREIATSYNEQFF
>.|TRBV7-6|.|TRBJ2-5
TGTGCCAGCAGTCTAGACGCCGAAGAGACCCAGTACTTC
CASSLDAEETQYF
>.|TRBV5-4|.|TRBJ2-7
TGTGCCAGCAGCCATGACAGTTCCTACGAGCAGTACTTC
CASSHDSSYEQYF
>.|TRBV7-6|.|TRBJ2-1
TGTGCCAGCAGCTTAATAAAAGGCCCGTCCTACAATGAGCAGTTCTTC
CASSLIKGPSYNEQFF
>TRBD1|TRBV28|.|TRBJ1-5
TGTGCCAGCAGTCTGCGGACAGGGGGATATCAGCCCCAGCATTTT
CASSLRTGGYQPQHF
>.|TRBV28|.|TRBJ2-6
TGTGCCAGCAGTTTAAGGATACTCCTCGGTGGGGCCAACGTCCTGACTTTC
CASSLRILLGGANVLTF
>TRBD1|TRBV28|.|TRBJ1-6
TGTGCCAGCAGTTTCGGGACAGGTGCCTCACCCCTCCACTTT
CASSFGTGASPLHF
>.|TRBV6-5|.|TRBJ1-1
TGTGCCAGCAGCCCGGAGGGCACTGAAGCTTTCTTT
CASSPEGTEAFF
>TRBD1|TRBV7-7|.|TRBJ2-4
TGTGCCAGCAGGAGCCGGGACAGGGCATATTTAGCCAAAAACATTCAGTACTTC
CASRSRDRAYLAKNIQYF
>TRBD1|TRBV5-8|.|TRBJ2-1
TGTGCCAGCAGCTCCGACAGGGGATACAATGAGCAGTTCTTC
CASSSDRGYNEQFF
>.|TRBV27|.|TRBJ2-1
TGTGCCAGCAGTTTTGGGGGTGAGCAGTTCTTC
CASSFGGEQFF
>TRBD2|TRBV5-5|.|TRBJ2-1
TGTGCCAGCAGCAAGACTAGCGGGGACTTTGATGAGCAGTTCTTC
CASSKTSGDFDEQFF
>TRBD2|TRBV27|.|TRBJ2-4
TGTGCCAGCAGTCTAGGGACTAGCGGGAGTTACATTCAGTACTTC
CASSLGTSGSYIQYF
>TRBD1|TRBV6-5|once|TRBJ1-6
TGTGCCAGCAGTCCCGGACAGGGGGTAGGACCCCTCCACTTT
CASSPGQGVGPLHF
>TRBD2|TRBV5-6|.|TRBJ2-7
TGTGCCAGCAGCTTTGGGGGGGTTACCTACGAGCAGTACTTC
CASSFGGVTYEQYF